The sequence of this TCR beta chain was determined in a study of blood T cell repertoires in COVID-19. About the research overall: The study drew acute and convalescent COVID-19 samples from the United States, Italy and Spain. From T cells, B-cell-depleted T cells, or PBMCs came the material, which was cDNA or gDNA.

Germline-derived CDR1 and CDR2 are SNHLY and FYNNEI. CDR3 length: 13 residues. The junction had 5 bases not matched to a gene; V was cut back by 7 bases and J by 7 bases. Original handling: Scientists estimated how many nucleated cells there were by amplifying reference gene primers. Profiling relied on immunoSEQ multiplex PCR, and the TCRdb table lists in-frame clones only, not all of them. V, J and clone size derive from that table, while D and trimming were established from the DNA sequence. Of about 140,000 clones in the sample, 80% to 85% were seen once. Input material: peripheral blood. The source is a human donor in a cohort sampled during active COVID-19. This chain joins TRBV2 and TRBJ1-2; the match to TRBD1 covers 11 bases. The CDR3, as DNA: TGTGCCAGCACTGGACAGGGGGCGAGTGGCTACACCTTC. As protein: CASTGQGASGYTF.